This passage covers 3 T cell receptor beta chains from one sample sequenced in a study of circulating and synovial CD4+ cells in juvenile arthritis (dated by TCRdb to 2014 to 2015). Library generation was performed with the immunoSEQ multiplex PCR assay. TCRdb stores this immuneACCESS table with in-frame sequences only. Part of the clones is absent; in the studies checked, under half of the shortfall reflects unresolved V genes, and no reason is known for the rest. The sample table holds about 32,000 clones, of which roughly 96% were seen once. Around 0.68% of the sample is in the top ten clones. Source material: CD4+ T cells from blood. These receptor sequences come from a human donor with juvenile idiopathic arthritis.

This chain links TRBV11-3 with TRBJ2-1; 9 bases are a match to TRBD2. V lost 1 base and J lost 2; bases outside the gene matches: 9. CDR1 and CDR2 from the germline V gene are SGHNT and YENEEA. This CDR3 has 18 amino acids. Written as DNA, the CDR3 is TGTGCCAGCAGCTTAGGACTGTCTGCGGGAGGGGCCTACAATGAGCAGTTCTTC. Translated, it gives CASSLGLSAGGAYNEQFF.

The rearrangement joins TRBV6-5 to TRBJ2-7, with D uncertain. Germline values: CDR1 MNHEY, CDR2 SVGAGI. Trimming stripped 0 bases from V and 5 bases from J, with 11 bases between. CDR3 length equals 14 residues. In nucleotides, the CDR3 is TGTGCCAGCAGTTACTCAGGCCCGAGGAACGAGCAGTACTTC. Residues: CASSYSGPRNEQYF.

The V call is TRBV5-6, the J call TRBJ1-1; the D gene is possibly TRBD1 (6 bases). The CDR3 is made up of 15 amino acids. The germline V gene has CDR1 SGHDT and CDR2 YYEEEE. Deletions cut 4 bases from V and 4 bases from J, with 17 bases between. CDR3 protein: CASSVRQAMSTEAFF. In DNA, the CDR3 is TGTGCCAGCAGCGTCAGACAGGCGATGAGCACTGAAGCTTTCTTT.